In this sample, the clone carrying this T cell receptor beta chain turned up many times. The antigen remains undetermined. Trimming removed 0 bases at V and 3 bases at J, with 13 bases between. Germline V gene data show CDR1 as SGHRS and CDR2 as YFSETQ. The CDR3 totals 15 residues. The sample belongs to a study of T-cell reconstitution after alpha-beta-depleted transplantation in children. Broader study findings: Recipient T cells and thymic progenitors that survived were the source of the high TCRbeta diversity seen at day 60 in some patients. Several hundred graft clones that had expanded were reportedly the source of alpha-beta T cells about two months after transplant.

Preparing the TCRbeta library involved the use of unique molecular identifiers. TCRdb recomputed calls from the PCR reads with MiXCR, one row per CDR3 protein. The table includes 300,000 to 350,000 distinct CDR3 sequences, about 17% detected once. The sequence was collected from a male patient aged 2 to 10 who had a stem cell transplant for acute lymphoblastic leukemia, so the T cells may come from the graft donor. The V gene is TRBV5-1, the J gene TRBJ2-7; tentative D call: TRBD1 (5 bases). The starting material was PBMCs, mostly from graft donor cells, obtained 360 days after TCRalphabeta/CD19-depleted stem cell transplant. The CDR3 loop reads CASSLGTDSHYEQYF. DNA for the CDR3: TGCGCCAGCAGCTTGGGGACCGACAGTCACTACGAGCAGTACTTC.